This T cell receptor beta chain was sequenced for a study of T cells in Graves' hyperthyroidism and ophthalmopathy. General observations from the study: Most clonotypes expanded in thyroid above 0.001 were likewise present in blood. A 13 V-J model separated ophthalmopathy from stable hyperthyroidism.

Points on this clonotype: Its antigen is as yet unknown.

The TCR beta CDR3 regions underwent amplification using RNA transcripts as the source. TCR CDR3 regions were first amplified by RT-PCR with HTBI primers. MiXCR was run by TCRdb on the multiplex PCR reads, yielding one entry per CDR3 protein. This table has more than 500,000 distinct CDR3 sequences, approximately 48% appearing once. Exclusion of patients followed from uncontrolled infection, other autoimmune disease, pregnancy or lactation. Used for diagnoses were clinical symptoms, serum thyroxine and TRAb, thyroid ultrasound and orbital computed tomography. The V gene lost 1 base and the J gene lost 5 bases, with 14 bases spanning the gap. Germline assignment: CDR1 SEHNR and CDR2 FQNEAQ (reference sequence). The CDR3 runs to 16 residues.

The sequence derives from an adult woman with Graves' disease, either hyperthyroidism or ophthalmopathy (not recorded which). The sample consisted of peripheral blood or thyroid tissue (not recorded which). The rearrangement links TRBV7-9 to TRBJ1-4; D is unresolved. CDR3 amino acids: CASSLGVGLLNEKLFF. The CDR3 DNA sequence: TGTGCCAGCAGCTTAGGGGTGGGCCTGCTAAATGAAAAACTGTTTTTT.